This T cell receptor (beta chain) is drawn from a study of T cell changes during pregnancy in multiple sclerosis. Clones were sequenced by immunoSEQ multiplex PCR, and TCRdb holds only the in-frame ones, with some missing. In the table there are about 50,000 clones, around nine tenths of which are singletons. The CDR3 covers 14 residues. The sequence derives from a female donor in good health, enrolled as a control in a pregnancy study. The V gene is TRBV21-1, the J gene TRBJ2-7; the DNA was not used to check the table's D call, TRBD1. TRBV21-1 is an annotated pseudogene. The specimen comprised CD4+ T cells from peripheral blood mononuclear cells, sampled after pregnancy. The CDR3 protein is CASSRTDLSYEQYF. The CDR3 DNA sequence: TGTGCCAGCAGCAGAACAGACCTCTCCTACGAGCAGTACTTC.